This TCR beta chain was recorded in a study of coeliac disease. A single count supports this clone. Its antigen is not known. Assay used: immunoSEQ multiplex PCR; TCRdb lists only in-frame clones, some missing. This table has some 3,300 clones, about 47% appearing once. The CDR3 runs 14 residues. Germline loops: CDR1 SGHTA, CDR2 FQGNSA. V lost 3 bases and J lost 5; bases outside the gene matches: 4. Study-wide points: In active celiac disease, intraepithelial and lamina propria TRB and TRG repertoires were less clonal than controls.

The J gene is TRBJ1-1, the V gene TRBV7-2; 9 nucleotides match TRBD1. The receptor was isolated from a woman aged 70 to 79 with celiac disease. Specimen: intraepithelial lymphocytes from the gut. The CDR3 loop is CASSLGQGWTEAFF. The CDR3, as DNA: TGTGCCAGCAGCTTGGGACAGGGTTGGACTGAAGCTTTCTTT.